The 25 T cell receptor beta chains below were found in one sample sequenced in a study of cytomegalovirus exposure and HLA in healthy donors. Primers included in the PCR were 60 Vbeta and 13 Jbeta primers. Generated by immunoSEQ multiplex PCR, the TCRdb table keeps only in-frame clones and is missing some. Of under 200,000 clones listed, about four fifths were seen once; the top ten hold about 13%. Sequenced input: PBMCs. These receptors came from a woman between 45 and 65 years old in good health and CMV-seronegative.

The genes are TRBV13 and TRBJ2-1, with TRBD2 identical over 9 bases. V shed 5 bases, J shed 6 bases, and the junction held 8 bases outside the gene matches. The CDR3 spans 15 residues. The germline gives CDR1 PRHDT, CDR2 FYEKMQ (reference sequence). CDR3 DNA sequence: TGTGCCAGCAGCCTACCTAGCGGGGATTTCAATGAGCAGTTCTTC. The encoded protein is CASSLPSGDFNEQFF. Supplemented by reference TRBV13 and TRBJ2-1, the full variable domain reads AAGVIQSPRHLIKEKRETATLKCYPIPRHDTVYWYQQGPGQDPQFLISFYEKMQSDKGSIPDRFSAQQFSDYHSELNMSSLELGDSALYFCASSLPSGDFNEQFFGPGTRLTVL.

For this clone: Other DNA variants within this sample encode the same CDR3. The chain has TRBV7-9 and TRBJ1-2; unclear D gene. The germline CDR1 and CDR2 sequences are SEHNR and FQNEAQ (reference sequence). V lost 2 bases, J lost 0 bases, and 7 bases lay in between. The CDR3 is 14 amino acids. CDR3 residues: CASSLTGANYGYTF. CDR3 in DNA: TGTGCCAGCAGCTTAACGGGAGCTAACTATGGCTACACCTTC. The full variable domain, its missing parts supplied by reference TRBV7-9 and TRBJ1-2, is DTGVSQNPRHKITKRGQNVTFRCDPISEHNRLYWYRQTLGQGPEFLTYFQNEAQLEKSRLLSDRFSAERPKGSFSTLEIQRTEQGDSAMYLCASSLTGANYGYTFGSGTRLTVV.

The rearrangement links TRBV7-6 to TRBJ2-2; TRBD2 is a possible D gene (5 bases). The CDR3 is 14 residues long. Per the germline V gene, CDR1 is SGHVS and CDR2 is FNYEAQ. V was shortened by 3 bases and J by 7 bases, with 12 bases between the two germline ends. CDR3: CASSLSGGDGELFF. The DNA for the CDR3 is TGTGCCAGCAGCTTGAGCGGTGGGGACGGGGAGCTGTTTTTT.

The rearrangement uses TRBV7-2 and TRBJ2-7; 10 bases are a match to TRBD1. Germline values: CDR1 SGHTA, CDR2 FQGNSA. After removal of 4 bases from V and 7 bases from J, the junction contained 7 bases not matched to a gene. The CDR3 has 14 amino acids. The DNA for the CDR3 is TGTGCCAGCAGCTCCCGACAGGGGGCGGGGGAGCAGTACTTC. Translated: CASSSRQGAGEQYF.

The rearrangement uses TRBV7-8 and TRBJ2-1; 7 bases map to TRBD2. V lost 7 bases and J lost 3; bases outside the gene matches: 12. Germline-derived CDR1 and CDR2 are SGHVS and FQNEAQ. CDR3 length equals 16 residues. The CDR3 protein is CASTLGGRRNYNEQFF. The CDR3 region has the DNA TGTGCCAGCACCCTAGGCGGGAGAAGAAACTACAATGAGCAGTTCTTC.

This chain uses TRBV30 with TRBJ2-1; tentative D call: TRBD1 (5 bases). The V gene's germline CDR1 is GTSNPN and CDR2 SVGIG (reference sequence). The CDR3 loop spans 13 amino acids. V lost 3 bases and J 2 bases, leaving 8 bases between the germline ends. In DNA, the CDR3 is TGTGCCTGGAGGGGCAGGGCCTACAATGAGCAGTTCTTC. Translated: CAWRGRAYNEQFF.

The chain uses TRBV7-3 and TRBJ2-1; D uncertain. The germline V and J ends were trimmed by 1 base and 8 bases, with 15 bases remaining between them. The CDR3 extends over 15 amino acids. Germline V gene sequence: CDR1 SGHTA, CDR2 FQGTGA. The CDR3 DNA reads as TGTGCCAGCAGCTTAAGTGGTGTCTCTCGCGATGAGCAGTTCTTC. Translated: CASSLSGVSRDEQFF.

V gene TRBV6-1 combines with J gene TRBJ2-7; D perhaps matches TRBD1 (6 bases). The germline V and J ends were trimmed by 6 bases and 1 base, with 13 bases remaining between them. This CDR3 comprises 14 residues. Germline CDR1 reads MNHNS; CDR2 reads SASEGT. The CDR3 protein is CASSRDTASYEQYF. As DNA, the CDR3 is TGTGCCAGCAGCCGGGACACCGCGTCCTACGAGCAGTACTTC.

The rearrangement joins TRBV30 to TRBJ1-6, with D possibly matching TRBD1 (6 bases). The germline V gene has CDR1 GTSNPN and CDR2 SVGIG (reference sequence). Trimming removed 2 bases from V and 15 bases from J, with 11 bases in between. The CDR3 runs to 11 residues. The CDR3 sequence: CAWSSRQDLHF. The CDR3 nucleotides are TGTGCCTGGAGTTCTCGACAGGACCTCCACTTT. Full variable domain (remainder filled in from reference TRBV30 and TRBJ1-6): SQTIHQWPATLVQPVGSPLSLECTVEGTSNPNLYWYRQAAGRGLQLLFYSVGIGQISSEVPQNLSASRPQDRQFILSSKKLLLSDSGFYLCAWSSRQDLHFGNGTRLTVT.

The chain uses TRBV11-3 and TRBJ2-7; 8 nucleotides align to TRBD1. CDR1 SGHNT and CDR2 YENEEA come from the germline V gene. J was trimmed by 2 bases and V by 4 bases; bases with no gene match: 4. The CDR3 has 14 residues. CDR3 sequence (DNA): TGTGCCAGCAGCTCAGGGGGCGCCCCCTACGAGCAGTACTTC. Its protein product is CASSSGGAPYEQYF. The complete variable domain, with remaining parts taken from reference TRBV11-3 and TRBJ2-7, reads EAGVVQSPRYKIIEKKQPVAFWCNPISGHNTLYWYLQNLGQGPELLIRYENEEAVDDSQLPKDRFSAERLKGVDSTLKIQPAELGDSAVYLCASSSGGAPYEQYFGPGTRLTVT.

This clone turned up a few times. This chain uses TRBV27 with TRBJ1-1; 7 bases are shared with TRBD1. The germline V gene has CDR1 MNHEY and CDR2 SMNVEV (reference sequence). The V and J ends lost 4 bases and 3 bases, in that order; junction bases with no gene match: 8. The CDR3 is 15 amino acids. CDR3 nucleotide sequence: TGTGCCAGCAGTTCTTTGGGTACAGGGGACACTGAAGCTTTCTTT. Its protein is CASSSLGTGDTEAFF.

The rearrangement uses TRBV28 and TRBJ2-5; possibly TRBD2 for D (5 bases). This CDR3 spans 14 amino acids. Germline V CDR1 and CDR2: MDHEN, SYDVKM. Trimming removed 6 bases from V and 6 bases from J, with 17 bases in between. In DNA form, the CDR3 reads TGTGCCAGCAGCCCGGGGTGGGGTCGGCAGACCCAGTACTTC. Protein: CASSPGWGRQTQYF.

CDR3 in amino acids: CASSGTGSPGDTQYF. CDR3 nucleotide sequence: TGTGCCAGCAGCGGGACAGGTTCCCCGGGAGATACGCAGTATTTT. This chain joins TRBV9 and TRBJ2-3, with TRBD1 matching 7 bases. V dropped 3 bases and J dropped 5; count of bases not matched to a gene: 9. Per germline, CDR1 SGDLS and CDR2 YYNGEE. The CDR3 is 15 residues long. Supplemented by reference TRBV9 and TRBJ2-3, the full variable domain reads DSGVTQTPKHLITATGQRVTLRCSPRSGDLSVYWYQQSLDQGLQFLIQYYNGEERAKGNILERFSAQQFPDLHSELNLSSLELGDSALYFCASSGTGSPGDTQYFGPGTRLTVL.

The J gene is TRBJ2-2, the V gene TRBV7-6, with D unresolved. V shed 1 base and J shed 6 bases, with 12 bases lying between them. The length of the CDR3 is 15 residues. Germline assignment: CDR1 SGHVS and CDR2 FNYEAQ. The CDR3 is CASSLDNSLSGELFF. In nucleotides, the CDR3 is TGTGCCAGCAGCTTAGATAACTCCCTCTCCGGGGAGCTGTTTTTT.

The V and J genes are TRBV7-2 and TRBJ2-2, with 7 nucleotides matching TRBD2. The V gene's germline CDR1 is SGHTA and CDR2 FQGNSA. The CDR3 runs 17 residues. V gave up 1 base and J gave up 7 bases; unmatched junction bases: 12. CDR3 protein: CASSLGRSGVYNGELFF. The CDR3 bases are TGTGCCAGCAGCTTAGGTCGGAGCGGGGTGTACAACGGGGAGCTGTTTTTT.

The gene calls are TRBV6-5 and TRBJ1-4; TRBD1 matches 11 bases. This CDR3 is built from 15 residues. V lost 6 bases to trimming and J lost 6 bases; unmatched junction nucleotides: 6. From germline, CDR1 is MNHEY and CDR2 SVGAGI. The CDR3 protein is CASRTRTGGHEKLFF. The CDR3 DNA reads as TGTGCCAGCAGAACCAGGACAGGGGGCCATGAAAAACTGTTTTTT.

The chain has TRBV5-6 and TRBJ2-1, with 9 bases identical to TRBD1. The CDR3 totals 15 residues. V dropped 0 bases and J dropped 7; count of bases not matched to a gene: 5. From germline, CDR1 is SGHDT and CDR2 YYEEEE. The CDR3 bases are TGTGCCAGCAGCTTGGGACAGGGGGTGGGGAATGAGCAGTTCTTC. It translates to CASSLGQGVGNEQFF.

This chain joins TRBV19 and TRBJ1-5, with 9 bases identical to TRBD1. Per germline, CDR1 LNHDA and CDR2 SQIVND (reference sequence). There are 15 residues in the CDR3. V was clipped by 3 bases and J by 5 bases; unmatched bases: 5. This CDR3 reads CASSIMGQGHQPQHF. The DNA for the CDR3 is TGTGCCAGTAGTATTATGGGACAGGGCCATCAGCCCCAGCATTTT.

This clone was observed a handful of times. V gene TRBV5-1 combines with J gene TRBJ2-1, with a tentative D call TRBD2 (6 bases). The CDR3 totals 15 residues. Between the trimmed V and J ends, which lost 0 bases and 9 bases, there was a span of 16 bases. Germline V gene lookup returns CDR1 SGHRS and CDR2 YFSETQ. CDR3 DNA sequence: TGCGCCAGCAGCTTGGCGGACTCTCCCGGGGGTGAGCAGTTCTTC. It codes for CASSLADSPGGEQFF. The full variable domain, rest sourced from reference TRBV5-1 and TRBJ2-1, is KAGVTQTPRYLIKTRGQQVTLSCSPISGHRSVSWYQQTPGQGLQFLFEYFSETQRNKGNFPGRFSGRQFSNSRSEMNVSTLELGDSALYLCASSLADSPGGEQFFGPGTRLTVL.

The CDR3 DNA is TGTGCCAGCTCACCCTCGGACGGAGGACTCTACGAGCAGTACTTC. Translated: CASSPSDGGLYEQYF. This chain links TRBV18 with TRBJ2-5, with D possibly matching TRBD2 (5 bases). Gene TRBJ2-7 matches the end of the DNA better, so the J call may be wrong. CDR3 size: 15 residues. The germline CDR1 and CDR2 sequences are KGHSH and LQKENI.

J is TRBJ1-5 and V is TRBV19; D unclear. Germline V gene lookup returns CDR1 LNHDA and CDR2 SQIVND (reference sequence). This CDR3 is 13 amino acids long. Trimming removed 5 bases from V and 3 bases from J, with 8 bases in between. The CDR3 protein is CASSSGYNQPQHF. DNA of the CDR3: TGTGCCAGTAGTTCAGGTTACAATCAGCCCCAGCATTTT.

This clone has more than one count but fewer than ten. This chain joins TRBV11-3 and TRBJ1-3; D remains ambiguous. Trimming stripped 5 bases from V and 0 bases from J, with 11 bases between. The length of the CDR3 is 15 residues. Germline CDR1 is SGHNT and CDR2 is YENEEA. The CDR3 sequence: CASSAGSPSGNTIYF. CDR3 in DNA: TGTGCCAGCAGCGCCGGGAGTCCCTCTGGAAACACCATATATTTT.

CDR3 nucleotide sequence: TGCGCCAGCAGCCGGCGACTAGCGGGGGGGAAGGAAGAGACCCAGTACTTC. Translated, it gives CASSRRLAGGKEETQYF. The rearrangement joins TRBV4-1 to TRBJ2-5; 14 bases map to TRBD2. The V gene end was trimmed by 4 bases and the J gene end by 3 bases; junction bases not matched to a gene: 7. CDR1 MGHRA and CDR2 YSYEKL come from the germline V gene. The CDR3 spans 17 residues.

This chain connects TRBV5-4 to TRBJ2-5; 13 bases are a match to TRBD2. Trimming cost V 4 bases and J 9 bases; bases outside gene matches: 9. Germline V gene sequence: CDR1 SGHNT, CDR2 YYREEE (reference sequence). The CDR3 length is 15 residues. CDR3 in amino acids: CASSRTSGGQGAQYF. CDR3 in DNA: TGTGCCAGCAGCAGGACTAGCGGGGGCCAGGGGGCCCAGTACTTC.

The chain couples TRBV21-1 to TRBJ1-1; the table's D call of TRBD1 was not tested on the DNA. TRBV21-1 is a pseudogene locus. The CDR3 spans 15 residues. The CDR3 loop reads CASNIKPDRGTEAFF. In nucleotides, the CDR3 is TGTGCCAGCAACATAAAACCGGACAGGGGCACTGAAGCTTTCTTT.